This TCR beta chain was recorded in a study of T cell repertoires in ileal Crohn's disease (dated by TCRdb to between 2017 and 2020). In the study overall: The median duration of disease was roughly 8.2 years, and at the time of surgery 35% of patients were active smokers. All patients had surgery for a complication: stricturing disease in 61% and penetrating disease in approximately 39%. Roughly half of the patients were given postoperative therapy, with 15 to 20 on anti-TNF agents and about ten on thiopurines. Biopsies taken from the inflamed portion of the ileum in the surgical resection specimen were designated as M0 samples. For commercial TCRB immunosequencing, 450 to 550 nanograms of biopsy DNA were submitted for each sample. The TCR repertoire was analysed in under 70 patients with Crohn's disease drawn from a prospective multicentre cohort. The study was conducted in parallel with a multicentre cohort built to find predictors of early endoscopic recurrence after ileocolonic resection. Endoscopic postoperative recurrence was defined as a Rutgeerts score above i0. A total of some 150 mucosal samples from 57 patients were sequenced, collected from several sites on the surgical specimen and at postoperative endoscopy.

CDR1 and CDR2 are drawn from the germline V gene: MDHEN, SYDVKM. The CDR3, cysteine through phenylalanine, is 14 amino acids long. CDR3 DNA is the only sequence kept; it has 42 bases, read in frame from the first base. Trimming takes 3 bases from V and 4 bases from J, and the germline ends sit 13 bases apart. The investigation overall reported the following: Higher percentages of high-frequency clones at the time of surgery were linked to endoscopic recurrence, and every patient with clonality above 26.8% (18/57) had recurrence. Only a subgroup of patients, of unstated size, had their mucosal CD4 and CD8 T cells sorted and sequenced. Sorted CD8 T cells carried more high-frequency clones than CD4 T cells, suggesting mucosal expansions were mainly CD8. Patients who were active smokers at surgery had a significantly higher proportion of clonal expansions than non-smokers (around 24% vs 18%, p=0.02).

Library creation used the immunoSEQ multiplex PCR assay. Adaptive Biotechnology amplified the CDR3 regions from genomic DNA with a two-step multiplex PCR designed to control amplification bias. The first PCR used primers for every V and J gene segment; the second PCR added barcodes and Illumina adapters. CDR3 libraries were sequenced using an Illumina instrument. The original methods were these. The analysis drew on both the pipelines supplied by the vendor and custom analysis of the raw data in R/Bioconductor running R version 3.3.0. Clonality, ranging from 0 to 1, was calculated as the inverse of the normalised Shannon entropy of all productive clones. High-frequency clones were defined as the repertoire share of the top 100 clones, retaining only clones passing a 95% confidence test. Overlap between samples was measured with the Morisita-Horn index, while repertoire diversity was measured with the Simpson index. In its TCRdb copy, this immuneACCESS table keeps in-frame sequences only and misses some clones. Where compared with another copy, unresolved V genes explain less than half of these, and the others have no known cause. The V and J calls and clone size are taken from that table; D and trimming were inferred from the DNA. The sample contains around 15,000 clones, about 75% of them found a single time. The ten largest clones capture around 3.9% of the sample.

Notes on this clone: Its target antigen remains unknown. Per-base quality was not reported, and no clone a single base away is much larger than it.

According to the study, the label for this sample's time point signals: inflamed ileum from the surgical specimen. Adults with ileal or ileocolonic Crohn's disease and an indication for ileocolonic resection were eligible for inclusion. Whole ileal mucosal biopsies were kept frozen at -80 degrees C prior to DNA extraction. Genomic DNA was extracted from frozen whole biopsies using a TRizol-based method and was quantified with a NanoDrop 2000 spectrophotometer. The sample was ileal tissue. This sequence originates from an adult with Crohn's disease. The V gene is TRBV28 and the J gene is TRBJ2-7; matching of 7 bases hints at TRBD1 as the D gene. The CDR3: CASSLQGGKYEQYF. DNA sequence: TGTGCCAGCAGTTTGCAGGGGGGCAAGTACGAGCAGTACTTC.